Listed here is a single TCR beta chain. The data originate from a study of OX40 agonist ivuxolimab in advanced cancers. Whole-study context: Patients treated during dose escalation were battling hepatocellular carcinoma, melanoma, renal cell or head and neck cancer.

Samples were taken at baseline and on day 1 of cycles 4 and 7. The assay was immunoSEQ multiplex PCR, and TCRdb's table has in-frame clones only and misses some. The repertoire holds about 31,000 clones, approximately 89% seen once, with under 30% in the top ten. The sample was CD4+ or CD8+ T cells sorted from blood, taken in a trial of the OX40 agonist ivuxolimab. The receptor comes from an adult with an advanced solid tumor such as melanoma, head and neck, liver or kidney cancer.

Here the CDR3 reads CASNLGGAGDTQYF. The CDR3 nucleotides read TGTGCCAGCAACTTGGGGGGAGCGGGAGATACGCAGTATTTT. The chain links TRBV2 to TRBJ2-3, with a possible D match to TRBD2 (6 bases). Per germline, CDR1 SNHLY and CDR2 FYNNEI. The CDR3 is 14 amino acids. V was shortened by 7 bases and J by 5 bases, with 16 bases between the two germline ends. Looking up the rest from reference TRBV2 and TRBJ2-3 gives the full variable domain: EPEVTQTPSHQVTQMGQEVILRCVPISNHLYFYWYRQILGQKVEFLVSFYNNEISEKSEIFDDQFSVERPDGSNFTLKIRSTKLEDSAMYFCASNLGGAGDTQYFGPGTRLTVL.